This is a list of T cell receptor beta chains from one sample in a study of personalized T cell therapy for brain tumors. The antigens of these receptors remain unknown. Clones were sequenced by immunoSEQ multiplex PCR, and TCRdb holds only the in-frame ones, with some missing. The table lists roughly 2,000 clones, about a fifth of them singletons. Sample: a T cell product expanded with peptides in culture. All receptors derive from a human donor with medulloblastoma. The CDR3 runs from the conserved cysteine through the conserved F or W. Each record gives: clone size, J gene, D gene, V gene, CDR3 protein, CDR3 DNA. The D gene is left open where the match is weak. Only part of the rows carry a size: once, few, many, or a class if the clone is expanded.

clone size: many
J gene: TRBJ2-1
D gene: -
V gene: TRBV7-6
CDR3 protein: CASSLAGTYNEQFF
CDR3 DNA: TGTGCCAGCAGCTTAGCGGGAACCTACAATGAGCAGTTCTTC

clone size: medium-sized
J gene: TRBJ1-6
D gene: -
V gene: TRBV2
CDR3 protein: CASKDPLSSYNSPLHF
CDR3 DNA: TGTGCCAGCAAAGACCCCCTGAGCTCCTATAATTCACCCCTCCACTTT

clone size: few
J gene: TRBJ2-7
D gene: TRBD2
V gene: TRBV7-8
CDR3 protein: CASIPRLAGREQYF
CDR3 DNA: TGTGCCAGCATCCCTAGACTAGCGGGGAGGGAGCAGTACTTC

clone size: many
J gene: TRBJ2-3
D gene: -
V gene: TRBV4-1
CDR3 protein: CASSQLTDTQYF
CDR3 DNA: TGCGCCAGCAGCCAGCTCACAGATACGCAGTATTTT

clone size: many
J gene: TRBJ2-2
D gene: TRBD2
V gene: TRBV2
CDR3 protein: CASSLTGGAIGELFF
CDR3 DNA: TGTGCCAGCAGTTTGACCGGGGGGGCCATCGGGGAGCTGTTTTTT

clone size: -
J gene: TRBJ2-3
D gene: -
V gene: TRBV7-3
CDR3 protein: CASSLGAVVDTQYF
CDR3 DNA: TGTGCCAGCAGCTTAGGAGCGGTTGTAGATACGCAGTATTTT

clone size: few
J gene: TRBJ1-6
D gene: -
V gene: TRBV5-1
CDR3 protein: CASGTEGGSPLHF
CDR3 DNA: TGCGCCAGCGGGACCGAGGGTGGTTCACCCCTCCACTTT

clone size: -
J gene: TRBJ1-4
D gene: -
V gene: TRBV4-1
CDR3 protein: CASSQRRGSANEKLFF
CDR3 DNA: TGCGCCAGCAGCCAAAGGCGGGGGTCCGCTAATGAAAAACTGTTTTTT

clone size: many
J gene: TRBJ2-3
D gene: -
V gene: TRBV4-1
CDR3 protein: CASSQVGLAPDTQYF
CDR3 DNA: TGCGCCAGCAGCCAAGTAGGTCTAGCGCCTGATACGCAGTATTTT

clone size: few
J gene: TRBJ2-7
D gene: TRBD2
V gene: TRBV29-1
CDR3 protein: CTGHGGVSYEQYF
CDR3 DNA: TGCACCGGCCATGGGGGGGTCTCCTACGAGCAGTACTTC

clone size: medium-sized
J gene: TRBJ1-3
D gene: -
V gene: TRBV4-1
CDR3 protein: CASSQPARSSGNTIYF
CDR3 DNA: TGCGCCAGCAGCCAACCCGCACGGAGCTCTGGAAACACCATATATTTT

clone size: many
J gene: TRBJ2-3
D gene: -
V gene: TRBV28
CDR3 protein: CASSLRDTATDTQYF
CDR3 DNA: TGTGCCAGCAGTTTACGGGACACCGCCACAGATACGCAGTATTTT

clone size: few
J gene: TRBJ1-3
D gene: -
V gene: TRBV11-2
CDR3 protein: CASSLGWLDGNTIYF
CDR3 DNA: TGTGCCAGCAGCTTGGGGTGGTTAGATGGAAACACCATATATTTT

clone size: -
J gene: TRBJ2-6
D gene: -
V gene: TRBV28
CDR3 protein: CASCFVGRGANVLTF
CDR3 DNA: TGTGCCAGCTGTTTTGTTGGGAGGGGGGCCAACGTCCTGACTTTC

clone size: few
J gene: TRBJ2-7
D gene: TRBD2
V gene: TRBV11-2
CDR3 protein: CASSLSGDDSVFYEQYF
CDR3 DNA: TGTGCCAGCAGCCTTAGCGGGGACGACTCGGTTTTTTACGAGCAGTACTTC

clone size: large
J gene: TRBJ2-5
D gene: -
V gene: TRBV9
CDR3 protein: CASSVEKGIGETQYF
CDR3 DNA: TGTGCCAGCAGCGTCGAAAAAGGGATCGGAGAGACCCAGTACTTC

clone size: -
J gene: TRBJ1-2
D gene: -
V gene: TRBV27
CDR3 protein: CASSPIGQPHYGYTF
CDR3 DNA: TGTGCCAGCAGTCCGATTGGACAGCCCCACTATGGCTACACCTTC

clone size: large
J gene: TRBJ2-2
D gene: -
V gene: TRBV9
CDR3 protein: CASSVDIGSTGELFF
CDR3 DNA: TGTGCCAGCAGCGTAGATATAGGGTCCACCGGGGAGCTGTTTTTT

clone size: many
J gene: TRBJ2-1
D gene: -
V gene: TRBV6-2/TRBV6-3
CDR3 protein: CASSYPVGLDEQFF
CDR3 DNA: TGTGCCAGCAGTTACCCGGTGGGATTGGATGAGCAGTTCTTC

clone size: -
J gene: TRBJ1-3
D gene: -
V gene: TRBV9
CDR3 protein: CASSVASSGNTIYF
CDR3 DNA: TGTGCCAGCAGCGTAGCTTCCTCTGGAAACACCATATATTTT

clone size: many
J gene: TRBJ2-7
D gene: -
V gene: TRBV9
CDR3 protein: CASSVSYSRTPGYEQYF
CDR3 DNA: TGTGCCAGCAGCGTAAGTTACTCCAGGACACCAGGCTACGAGCAGTACTTC

clone size: -
J gene: TRBJ1-4
D gene: -
V gene: TRBV6-6
CDR3 protein: CASSSPRGRNEKTVF
CDR3 DNA: TGTGCCAGCAGTAGCCCGAGGGGTCGGAATGAAAAAACTGTTTTT

clone size: few
J gene: TRBJ1-5
D gene: -
V gene: TRBV10-2
CDR3 protein: CASSHWDLFRRPAF
CDR3 DNA: TGCGCCAGCAGCCACTGGGACCTATTCCGCCGCCCAGCATTT

clone size: many
J gene: TRBJ1-2
D gene: -
V gene: TRBV4-1
CDR3 protein: CASSQDSRAIF
CDR3 DNA: TGCGCCAGCAGCCAAGATTCCAGGGCGATCTTC

clone size: many
J gene: TRBJ2-1
D gene: -
V gene: TRBV7-2
CDR3 protein: CASSTGLSYNEQFF
CDR3 DNA: TGTGCCAGCAGCACAGGACTATCCTACAATGAGCAGTTCTTC

clone size: medium-sized
J gene: TRBJ2-2
D gene: -
V gene: TRBV28
CDR3 protein: CASSLPRPKGGELFF
CDR3 DNA: TGTGCCAGCAGTTTACCTCGACCTAAGGGCGGGGAGCTGTTTTTT

clone size: -
J gene: TRBJ2-7
D gene: -
V gene: TRBV29-1
CDR3 protein: CRVEGGGGADYEQYF
CDR3 DNA: TGCCGCGTTGAAGGGGGGGGCGGGGCAGACTACGAGCAGTACTTC

clone size: few
J gene: TRBJ1-5
D gene: -
V gene: TRBV28
CDR3 protein: CASSLGGRSNQPQHF
CDR3 DNA: TGTGCCAGCAGTTTAGGGGGGCGAAGCAATCAGCCCCAGCATTTT

clone size: -
J gene: TRBJ2-3
D gene: -
V gene: TRBV27
CDR3 protein: CASSPTTDTQYF
CDR3 DNA: TGTGCCAGCAGTCCAACCACAGATACGCAGTATTTT

clone size: -
J gene: TRBJ2-3
D gene: -
V gene: TRBV5-1
CDR3 protein: CASSSIRTGTDTQYF
CDR3 DNA: TGCGCCAGCAGCTCTATAAGGACAGGCACAGATACGCAGTATTTT

clone size: medium-sized
J gene: TRBJ2-4
D gene: TRBD1
V gene: TRBV29-1
CDR3 protein: CSVVQGVPRPIQYF
CDR3 DNA: TGCAGCGTTGTACAGGGGGTTCCCCGGCCCATTCAGTACTTC

clone size: -
J gene: TRBJ2-7
D gene: TRBD2
V gene: TRBV29-1
CDR3 protein: CSVMGGVSYEQYF
CDR3 DNA: TGCAGCGTCATGGGGGGGGTCTCCTACGAGCAGTACTTC

clone size: medium-sized
J gene: TRBJ2-7
D gene: -
V gene: TRBV7-9
CDR3 protein: CASSLVDSPYEQYF
CDR3 DNA: TGTGCCAGCAGCTTAGTGGACAGCCCCTACGAGCAGTACTTC

clone size: many
J gene: TRBJ2-7
D gene: -
V gene: TRBV11-2
CDR3 protein: CASSFLKTDPYEQYF
CDR3 DNA: TGTGCCAGCAGCTTTCTTAAGACCGACCCCTACGAGCAGTACTTC

clone size: many
J gene: TRBJ1-6
D gene: -
V gene: TRBV5-1
CDR3 protein: CASSSGHSSSPLHF
CDR3 DNA: TGCGCCAGCAGCTCCGGCCACTCGAGTTCACCCCTCCACTTT

clone size: -
J gene: TRBJ2-1
D gene: -
V gene: TRBV12-3/TRBV12-4
CDR3 protein: CASSREPNEQFF
CDR3 DNA: TGTGCCAGCAGTAGAGAGCCCAATGAGCAGTTCTTC

clone size: -
J gene: TRBJ2-6
D gene: -
V gene: TRBV5-1
CDR3 protein: CASSLSGVGANVLTF
CDR3 DNA: TGCGCCAGCAGCTTGTCCGGGGTTGGGGCCAACGTCCTGACTTTC

clone size: medium-sized
J gene: TRBJ2-1
D gene: -
V gene: TRBV4-1
CDR3 protein: CASSQGRGLAAVEQFF
CDR3 DNA: TGCGCCAGCAGCCAAGGCCGCGGACTCGCCGCCGTTGAACAGTTCTTC

clone size: few
J gene: TRBJ2-5
D gene: TRBD1
V gene: TRBV6-6
CDR3 protein: CASSYSNRGQETQYF
CDR3 DNA: TGTGCCAGCAGTTACTCGAACAGGGGGCAAGAGACCCAGTACTTC

clone size: medium-sized
J gene: TRBJ2-1
D gene: -
V gene: TRBV19
CDR3 protein: CASALGDEQFF
CDR3 DNA: TGTGCCAGTGCCTTAGGGGATGAGCAGTTCTTC

clone size: many
J gene: TRBJ2-5
D gene: TRBD2
V gene: TRBV9
CDR3 protein: CASSTGLAGPKTQYF
CDR3 DNA: TGTGCCAGCAGCACCGGACTAGCGGGGCCAAAGACCCAGTACTTC

clone size: -
J gene: TRBJ2-3
D gene: -
V gene: TRBV28
CDR3 protein: CASNRDATSTDTQYF
CDR3 DNA: TGTGCCAGCAACCGGGACGCGACTAGCACAGATACGCAGTATTTT

clone size: few
J gene: TRBJ2-7
D gene: TRBD2
V gene: TRBV6-2/TRBV6-3
CDR3 protein: CASSYLISLRREAGAPYEQYF
CDR3 DNA: TGTGCCAGCAGTTATTTAATTAGTCTCAGACGTGAGGCGGGAGCCCCCTACGAGCAGTACTTC

clone size: many
J gene: TRBJ1-2
D gene: TRBD1
V gene: TRBV28
CDR3 protein: CASSDPDRVVDGYTF
CDR3 DNA: TGTGCCAGCAGTGACCCGGACAGGGTAGTAGATGGCTACACCTTC

clone size: medium-sized
J gene: TRBJ2-1
D gene: -
V gene: TRBV5-1
CDR3 protein: CASSLNHVQEQFF
CDR3 DNA: TGCGCCAGCAGCTTGAACCACGTCCAAGAGCAGTTCTTC

clone size: few
J gene: TRBJ2-7
D gene: TRBD1
V gene: TRBV13
CDR3 protein: CASSLGGQGYEQYF
CDR3 DNA: TGTGCCAGCAGCTTAGGAGGACAGGGGTACGAGCAGTACTTC

clone size: many
J gene: TRBJ2-7
D gene: -
V gene: TRBV6-5
CDR3 protein: CATAGSSSYEQYF
CDR3 DNA: TGTGCCACCGCGGGGTCGAGCTCCTACGAGCAGTACTTC

clone size: few
J gene: TRBJ2-7
D gene: TRBD2
V gene: TRBV10-1
CDR3 protein: CASRGATSGRAYEQYF
CDR3 DNA: TGCGCCAGCCGAGGAGCAACTAGCGGGAGGGCCTACGAGCAGTACTTC

clone size: many
J gene: TRBJ2-1
D gene: -
V gene: TRBV10-3
CDR3 protein: CAVREALAEQFF
CDR3 DNA: TGTGCAGTAAGGGAAGCCCTGGCTGAGCAGTTCTTC

clone size: many
J gene: TRBJ2-7
D gene: -
V gene: TRBV9
CDR3 protein: CASSTRTHEQYF
CDR3 DNA: TGTGCCAGCAGCACTCGGACCCACGAGCAGTACTTC

clone size: -
J gene: TRBJ2-2
D gene: TRBD2
V gene: TRBV7-3
CDR3 protein: CAIPRGAGELFF
CDR3 DNA: TGCGCCATCCCTCGGGGGGCCGGGGAGCTGTTTTTT

clone size: few
J gene: TRBJ2-5
D gene: -
V gene: TRBV24-1
CDR3 protein: CATSEERGRPQETQYF
CDR3 DNA: TGTGCCACCAGTGAAGAGAGGGGGAGACCCCAAGAGACCCAGTACTTC

clone size: -
J gene: TRBJ2-7
D gene: -
V gene: TRBV3-1/TRBV3-2
CDR3 protein: CASSPLRGAGEQYF
CDR3 DNA: TGTGCCAGCAGCCCTTTGAGGGGGGCTGGCGAGCAGTACTTC

clone size: many
J gene: TRBJ2-7
D gene: TRBD1
V gene: TRBV30
CDR3 protein: CAWSTWDSYEQYF
CDR3 DNA: TGTGCCTGGAGTACTTGGGACAGCTACGAGCAGTACTTC

clone size: medium-sized
J gene: TRBJ1-4
D gene: -
V gene: TRBV6-1
CDR3 protein: CASSEILGAGEKLFF
CDR3 DNA: TGTGCCAGCAGTGAAATACTGGGGGCCGGTGAAAAACTGTTTTTT

clone size: once
J gene: TRBJ2-3
D gene: -
V gene: TRBV24-1
CDR3 protein: CATSDWDFRGTDTQYF
CDR3 DNA: TGTGCCACCAGTGATTGGGACTTCCGAGGGACAGATACGCAGTATTTT

clone size: medium-sized
J gene: TRBJ2-7
D gene: -
V gene: TRBV9
CDR3 protein: CASSVGQRAYEQYF
CDR3 DNA: TGTGCCAGCAGCGTAGGACAGAGGGCCTACGAGCAGTACTTC

clone size: many
J gene: TRBJ1-2
D gene: TRBD1
V gene: TRBV29-1
CDR3 protein: CSVVRTGHNYGYTF
CDR3 DNA: TGCAGCGTTGTCAGGACAGGGCATAACTATGGCTACACCTTC

clone size: large
J gene: TRBJ1-6
D gene: TRBD1
V gene: TRBV7-9
CDR3 protein: CASSLNPQGGLQRYSPLHF
CDR3 DNA: TGTGCCAGCAGCTTAAATCCCCAGGGGGGTCTCCAACGTTATTCACCCCTCCACTTT

clone size: few
J gene: TRBJ2-7
D gene: -
V gene: TRBV5-1
CDR3 protein: CASSLVGGRSYEQYF
CDR3 DNA: TGCGCCAGCAGCTTGGTGGGGGGCCGCTCCTACGAGCAGTACTTC